This T cell receptor beta chain was captured in a study of PD-1 blockade in classical Hodgkin lymphoma. Documented time point: newly diagnosed, previously untreated cHL patient sample. The authors used newly diagnosed, untreated classical Hodgkin lymphoma PBMCs as comparison. Trimming took 3 bases from V and 0 from J, leaving 9 bases between them. The CDR3 covers 14 residues. Germline V CDR1 and CDR2: MNHNS, SASEGT. About this clone itself: Its specificity is unknown.

The table came from immunoSEQ multiplex PCR; TCRdb's copy has only in-frame clones and leaves some out. Of over 60,000 clones detected, about 94% appear once; the ten largest clones hold roughly 2.5%. Study-wide results and caveats: Lower baseline TCR diversity was reported for newly diagnosed patients than for healthy donors. With respect to the repertoire differences, their causes, possibly disease activity or prior therapy, remain undefined.

The clonotype was recovered from a human donor with classical Hodgkin lymphoma. The V gene is TRBV6-1, the J gene TRBJ2-7; D gene unclear. Material: peripheral blood mononuclear cells (PBMCs). Here the CDR3 reads CASSERHLSYEQYF. In DNA form, the CDR3 reads TGTGCCAGCAGTGAGCGACACCTCTCCTACGAGCAGTACTTC.